This T cell receptor (beta chain) is from a study of T cells in Graves' hyperthyroidism and ophthalmopathy. Whole-study findings and limits: Model-based prediction identified ophthalmopathy a median around seven months prior to its onset. Stable hyperthyroidism was told apart from ophthalmopathy by a model built on 13 V-J features.

Every diagnosis used clinical symptoms, serum thyroxine and TRAb, thyroid ultrasound and orbital computed tomography. RNA transcripts were the template for amplifying TCR beta CDR3 regions. TCR CDR3 regions were first amplified by RT-PCR with HTBI primers. TCRdb redid the calling of the multiplex PCR reads with MiXCR, one entry per CDR3 protein. The sample consists of about 620,000 distinct CDR3 sequences, 15% to 20% of them appearing once. The germline V gene encodes CDR1 SGHTA and CDR2 FQGNSA. The CDR3 has 12 amino acids. The V gene lost 3 bases and the J gene lost 6 bases, with 8 bases spanning the gap. This clonotype was seen a handful of times. Antigen: not known.

The material sequenced was blood. This sequence originates from a young woman with Graves' hyperthyroidism. The chain joins TRBV7-2 to TRBJ1-1; D gene uncertain. CDR3 amino acids: CASSFNGAEAFF. The CDR3 DNA reads TGTGCCAGCAGCTTCAACGGGGCTGAAGCTTTCTTT.